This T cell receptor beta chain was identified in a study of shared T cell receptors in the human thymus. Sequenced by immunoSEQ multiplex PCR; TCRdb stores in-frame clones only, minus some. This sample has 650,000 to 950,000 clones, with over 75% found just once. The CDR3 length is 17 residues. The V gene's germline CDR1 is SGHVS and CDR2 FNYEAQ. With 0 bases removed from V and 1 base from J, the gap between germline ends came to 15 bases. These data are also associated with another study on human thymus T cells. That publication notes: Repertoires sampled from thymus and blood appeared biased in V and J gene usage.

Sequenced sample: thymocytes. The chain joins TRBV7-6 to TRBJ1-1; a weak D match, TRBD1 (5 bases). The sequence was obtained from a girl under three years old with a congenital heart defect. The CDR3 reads CASSLAVFREENTEAFF. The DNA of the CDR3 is TGTGCCAGCAGCTTAGCGGTCTTCAGGGAGGAGAACACTGAAGCTTTCTTT.